Described below is a single TCR beta chain sequence and its context. Its antigen is still unknown. The entry originates in a study of beta chain features in type 1 diabetes. Study-wide results and caveats: Here, the possible influence of HLA type (on TCRB rearrangement) remained unresolved. Overrepresentation of cells with high TCR expression could result from cDNA sequencing.

Since all of the isolated RNA was reverse transcribed, expressed TCRB transcripts were what got sequenced. An average of about 3.4 million reads was obtained for naive, central memory and regulatory T cell samples. The method was immunoSEQ multiplex PCR; TCRdb's version includes in-frame clones alone and lacks a portion of them. The sample lists around 320,000 clones, less than 15% seen once, with about 6.6% in the top ten. Cells sorted by CD45RO/CCR7/CD25/CD127/CD95/CD27 comprised CD4+ naive, central memory, regulatory and stem cell-like memory cells. This CDR3 has 15 residues. CDR1 MNHEY and CDR2 SVGAGI come from the germline V gene. The trim removed 5 bases at V and 1 base at J, leaving 7 bases unmatched.

This receptor was obtained from a man aged 30-40 years in good health. The sequenced sample was central memory CD4+ T cells from blood. The chain uses TRBV6-5 and TRBJ1-1; 7 bases agree with TRBD1. This CDR3 is CASSAFRGRNTEAFF. DNA for the CDR3: TGTGCCAGCAGTGCATTCAGGGGGAGGAACACTGAAGCTTTCTTT.